One sample yielded the 10 T cell receptor beta chains listed below, sequenced in a study of regulatory T cells in long-lasting Graves disease. Noted time point: newly diagnosed GD, antithyroid drugs for less than 3 months. Following extraction of RNA from PBMCs, that RNA was used to make the TCR library. Library construction for TCR beta used iRepertoire HTBI primers and Arm-PCR of CDR3 regions. TCRdb used MiXCR to reprocess the multiplex PCR reads, holding one entry per CDR3 protein. The data contain around 250,000 distinct CDR3 sequences, more than 15% of them singletons. The same data also contributed to another study, on T cells in Graves' hyperthyroidism and ophthalmopathy.

This specimen consisted of peripheral blood mononuclear cells (PBMCs), obtained at new diagnosis, from a patient treated with antithyroid drugs. These receptors were obtained from a woman aged 30 to 39 with Graves disease.

This clonotype was counted ten times or more. The chain uses TRBV7-9 and TRBJ2-7, with TRBD2 identical over 9 bases. Germline V gene lookup returns CDR1 SEHNR and CDR2 FQNEAQ (reference sequence). The CDR3 totals 14 residues. V dropped 6 bases and J dropped 0; count of bases not matched to a gene: 3. CDR3 residues: CASSRSGSSYEQYF. DNA for the CDR3: TGTGCCAGCAGTCGTAGCGGGAGCTCCTACGAGCAGTACTTC.

The table lists this clonotype with many counts. CDR3 in DNA: TGTGCCAGCAGTGTGGCCTTAGACTATGGCTACACCTTC. Translated: CASSVALDYGYTF. This chain joins TRBV6-1 and TRBJ1-2; D is ambiguous. The CDR3 contains 13 residues. Germline V gives CDR1 MNHNS, CDR2 SASEGT. Trimming took off 4 bases at V and 3 bases at J, with 9 bases between the two ends.

This rearrangement joins TRBV13 to TRBJ1-2, with D possibly matching TRBD1 (6 bases). The CDR3 has 15 amino acids. Trimming pared 7 bases from V and 3 bases from J, leaving 18 bases between. Germline V gene sequence: CDR1 PRHDT, CDR2 FYEKMQ (reference sequence). The CDR3 sequence is CASNKYREGYYGYTF. For the CDR3, the DNA is TGTGCCAGCAACAAATACAGGGAAGGTTACTATGGCTACACCTTC.

This clonotype was recorded once. The chain employs TRBV14 and TRBJ2-6; tentatively, D is TRBD1 (6 bases). Trimming pared 2 bases from V and 1 base from J, leaving 9 bases between. The CDR3 covers 16 residues. CDR1 is SGHDN and CDR2 is FVKESK in the germline V gene. The CDR3, as DNA: TGTGCCAGCAGCCAACTTACAGGGTCTGGGGCCAACGTCCTGACTTTC. Amino acids: CASSQLTGSGANVLTF.

At least ten counts were recorded for this clonotype. CDR3 in amino acids: CSARLGTGPNEKLFF. The DNA for the CDR3 is TGCAGTGCTAGGTTAGGGACAGGGCCCAATGAAAAACTGTTTTTT. The chain carries TRBV20-1 and TRBJ1-4; 9 bases align to TRBD1. CDR1 DFQATT and CDR2 SNEGSKA come from the germline V gene (reference sequence). Trimming at V came to 3 bases and at J to 5 bases, leaving 7 bases not matched to a gene. The CDR3 spans 15 residues.

Turning to this clonotype: With only one base between it and a far larger clone, this is likely a read error. The chain joins TRBV7-3 to TRBJ1-2; D is unresolved. The V gene's germline CDR1 is SGHTA and CDR2 FQGTGA. The CDR3 is made up of 15 amino acids. The chain's CDR3 is CAGSEGGVRGYGYTF. The DNA for the CDR3 is TGTGCCGGCAGTGAAGGTGGGGTTCGGGGCTATGGCTACACCTTC.

This clonotype has ten or more counts. The gene calls are TRBV6-1 and TRBJ1-2, with 7 bases identical to TRBD1. The germline gives CDR1 MNHNS, CDR2 SASEGT. V gave up 4 bases and J gave up 2 bases; unmatched junction bases: 4. The CDR3 sequence is 14 residues long. The CDR3 spells CASSVKGGNYGYTF. Here the CDR3 DNA reads TGTGCCAGCAGTGTTAAAGGGGGCAACTATGGCTACACCTTC.

This clonotype was counted only a few times. Given a much more abundant clone one base away, this may be a read error. This rearrangement joins TRBV20-1 to TRBJ1-1; a weak D match, TRBD1 (5 bases). V dropped 4 bases and J dropped 3 bases, with 18 bases sitting between them. Germline V gene lookup returns CDR1 DFQATT and CDR2 SNEGSKA (reference sequence). The CDR3 has 15 residues. The CDR3 region has the DNA TGCAGTGCTAAGGGTGGTGGTGTGGGGGACACTGAAGCTTTCTTT. Protein: CSAKGGGVGDTEAFF.

This clonotype was found many times. This chain links TRBV18 with TRBJ1-2; 7 bases agree with TRBD1. Germline lookup yields CDR1 KGHSH and CDR2 LQKENI. J gave up 4 bases and V 8 bases, and 7 bases lay outside the gene matches. The CDR3 is 13 amino acids. CDR3 sequence: CASSPDRAYGYTF. The DNA for the CDR3 is TGTGCCAGCAGCCCTGACAGGGCCTATGGCTACACCTTC.

There are many counts of this clonotype. As DNA, the CDR3 is TGCGCCAGCAGCTCCGGGACTAGCGGACTTCTGAGGGAGACCCAGTACTTC. Amino acids: CASSSGTSGLLRETQYF. This chain joins TRBV5-1 and TRBJ2-5; 11 bases map to TRBD2. CDR1 is SGHRS, CDR2 YFSETQ, per germline. The CDR3 loop spans 17 amino acids. Trimming took 3 bases from V and 5 from J; bases not matched to a gene: 12.